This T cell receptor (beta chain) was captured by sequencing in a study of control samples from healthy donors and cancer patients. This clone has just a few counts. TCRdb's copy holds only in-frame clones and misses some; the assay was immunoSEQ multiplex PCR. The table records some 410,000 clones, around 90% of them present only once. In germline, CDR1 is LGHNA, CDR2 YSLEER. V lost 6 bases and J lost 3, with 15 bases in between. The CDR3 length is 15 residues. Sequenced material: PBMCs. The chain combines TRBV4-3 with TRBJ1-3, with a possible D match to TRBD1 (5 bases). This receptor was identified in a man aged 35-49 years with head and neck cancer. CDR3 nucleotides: TGCGCCAGCAGGCAGCTCGGGGGTGGTGGAAACACCATATATTTT. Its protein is CASRQLGGGGNTIYF.